Listed below are T cell receptor beta chains from one sample, sequenced in a study of spatial heterogeneity in lung cancer. TCRdb re-analysed the 5' RACE reads in MiXCR, keeping a single row per CDR3 protein. The top ten clones hold 60% to 80% of a sample with about 2,800 distinct CDR3 sequences, more than 30% of them seen once. Sequenced material: PBMCs, taken at surgery. The receptors come from a male donor with early-stage non-small cell lung cancer. Both conserved end residues are part of each CDR3. Each record gives: V gene, clone size, D gene, J gene, CDR3 protein, CDR3 DNA. D genes are given only for firm matches. Clone size is not always given. Where it is, it says once, few, many or a class for expanded clones.

TRBV7-9,many,.,TRBJ1-5,CASSRSSQPQHF,TGTGCCAGCAGCCGAAGTTCCCAGCCCCAGCATTTT
TRBV6-5,.,.,TRBJ1-1,CASSYTVTNTEAFF,TGTGCCAGCAGTTACACAGTTACGAACACTGAAGCTTTCTTT
TRBV20-1,.,TRBD1,TRBJ1-4,CSARQGEKLFF,TGCAGTGCCAGACAGGGTGAAAAACTGTTTTTT
TRBV9,medium-sized,.,TRBJ2-3,CASSGGGTDTQYF,TGTGCCAGCAGCGGAGGAGGCACAGATACGCAGTATTTT
TRBV14,many,.,TRBJ2-1,CASSPLHNEQFF,TGTGCCAGCAGCCCTCTACACAATGAGCAGTTCTTC
TRBV24-1,many,TRBD1,TRBJ2-2,CATKGQGNTGELFF,TGTGCCACCAAGGGACAGGGTAACACCGGGGAGCTGTTTTTT
TRBV19,medium-sized,.,TRBJ2-7,CASSLDVSYEQYF,TGTGCCAGTAGCCTTGACGTATCCTACGAGCAGTACTTC
TRBV11-1,.,TRBD2,TRBJ2-5,CASSSLARQETQYF,TGTGCCAGCAGTTCACTAGCGCGCCAAGAGACCCAGTACTTC
TRBV5-1,many,.,TRBJ2-3,CASSLERGQETDTQYF,TGCGCCAGCAGCTTGGAAAGGGGACAAGAGACAGATACGCAGTATTTT
TRBV15,medium-sized,.,TRBJ1-6,CATSRDLQGPNSPLHF,TGTGCCACCAGCAGAGATCTTCAGGGCCCTAATTCACCCCTCCACTTT
TRBV3-1,.,TRBD1,TRBJ2-7,CASSNRQGATHEQYF,TGTGCCAGCAGCAACCGACAGGGGGCTACCCACGAGCAGTACTTC
TRBV7-9,few,.,TRBJ2-1,CASTLSYSYNEQFF,TGTGCCAGCACCCTCTCCTATTCCTACAATGAGCAGTTCTTC
TRBV6-6,.,TRBD1,TRBJ1-5,CASRWTGDFDQPQHF,TGTGCCAGCAGATGGACAGGGGATTTCGATCAGCCCCAGCATTTT
TRBV9,many,TRBD2,TRBJ2-7,CASSPSGGSYEQYF,TGTGCCAGCAGCCCCAGCGGGGGCTCCTACGAGCAGTACTTC
TRBV6-2/TRBV6-3,many,TRBD1,TRBJ2-7,CASSPTGEGPYEQYF,TGTGCCAGCAGCCCGACAGGGGAAGGCCCCTACGAGCAGTACTTC
TRBV18,many,.,TRBJ2-3,CASSPETRTDTQYF,TGTGCCAGCTCACCAGAGACACGCACAGATACGCAGTATTTT
TRBV9,.,.,TRBJ2-1,CASSVIGNEQFF,TGTGCCAGCAGCGTAATAGGGAATGAGCAGTTCTTC
TRBV5-1,.,.,TRBJ1-4,CASSLDGPNEKLFF,TGCGCCAGCAGCTTGGACGGTCCTAATGAAAAACTGTTTTTT
TRBV5-1,few,.,TRBJ2-7,CASSPSGNSYEQYF,TGCGCCAGCAGCCCCTCGGGAAACTCCTACGAGCAGTACTTC
TRBV3-1,.,TRBD2,TRBJ2-3,CASSPYGAGARTDTQYF,TGTGCCAGCAGCCCTTATGGAGCGGGGGCCCGCACAGATACGCAGTATTTT
TRBV19,many,TRBD2,TRBJ2-1,CASSIEGTSGRMEQFF,TGTGCCAGTAGTATAGAAGGGACTAGCGGGAGGATGGAGCAGTTCTTC
TRBV11-3,.,TRBD1,TRBJ2-1,CASSDRDRGYNEQFF,TGTGCCAGCAGTGACCGGGACAGGGGATACAATGAGCAGTTCTTC
TRBV10-3,.,TRBD1,TRBJ2-7,CAISEGTGGIGEQYF,TGTGCCATCAGTGAGGGGACAGGGGGGATTGGCGAGCAGTACTTC
TRBV6-1,few,.,TRBJ2-3,CASRDRTGTDTQYF,TGTGCCAGCAGAGACCGGACGGGGACAGATACGCAGTATTTT
TRBV30,few,.,TRBJ2-7,CAWRPLEGSYEQYF,TGTGCCTGGAGGCCTTTGGAGGGTTCCTACGAGCAGTACTTC
TRBV20-1,.,TRBD1,TRBJ2-3,CSATGRTGSTDTQYF,TGCAGTGCTACGGGAAGGACAGGTAGCACAGATACGCAGTATTTT
TRBV11-1,few,.,TRBJ2-1,CASSLAGRDNEQFF,TGTGCCAGCAGCTTAGCGGGAAGGGACAATGAGCAGTTCTTC
TRBV7-8,medium-sized,.,TRBJ2-7,CAILTPGPTPRGAYEQYF,TGTGCCATCCTCACTCCGGGCCCAACTCCCAGAGGGGCCTACGAGCAGTACTTC
TRBV6-2/TRBV6-3,many,.,TRBJ2-3,CANRNRTELYTDTQYF,TGTGCCAACCGCAATCGGACAGAGCTTTACACAGATACGCAGTATTTT
TRBV10-2,.,.,TRBJ2-7,CASNRGATYEQYF,TGCGCCAGCAATAGGGGAGCTACCTACGAGCAGTACTTC
TRBV10-3,.,.,TRBJ2-5,CAIGQNQETQYF,TGTGCCATCGGACAAAACCAAGAGACCCAGTACTTC
TRBV4-1,few,.,TRBJ2-3,CASSQTQGRVDTQYF,TGCGCCAGCAGCCAAACCCAGGGGAGGGTAGATACGCAGTATTTT
TRBV6-1,large,.,TRBJ2-7,CASRVQGDSSYEQYF,TGTGCCAGCAGGGTACAGGGAGATAGCTCCTACGAGCAGTACTTC
TRBV18,.,TRBD1,TRBJ1-4,CASSEGQNEKLFF,TGTGCCAGCTCCGAGGGACAGAATGAAAAACTGTTTTTT
TRBV15,many,TRBD2,TRBJ2-7,CATSRDPTSGASYEQYF,TGTGCCACCAGCAGAGATCCGACGAGCGGGGCGTCCTACGAGCAGTACTTC
TRBV29-1,medium-sized,TRBD1,TRBJ2-3,CSVETGTGITDTQYF,TGCAGCGTTGAAACCGGGACAGGGATCACAGATACGCAGTATTTT
TRBV30,large,.,TRBJ1-6,CAYRTGFYNSPLHF,TGTGCCTACCGGACGGGCTTCTATAATTCACCCCTCCACTTT
TRBV20-1,.,.,TRBJ2-7,CSEYEQYF,TGCAGTGAGTACGAGCAGTACTTC
TRBV14,many,.,TRBJ2-1,CASSQLGGNEQFF,TGTGCCAGCAGCCAACTCGGGGGCAATGAGCAGTTCTTC
TRBV4-3,few,.,TRBJ2-7,CASSQDRFGYEQYF,TGCGCCAGCAGCCAAGACAGGTTCGGGTACGAGCAGTACTTC
TRBV28,once,TRBD2,TRBJ2-5,CASSFWTSRGETQYF,TGTGCCAGCAGTTTTTGGACTAGCCGGGGGGAGACCCAGTACTTC
TRBV27,.,.,TRBJ2-3,CASSLEWGAHYDTQYF,TGTGCCAGCAGTTTAGAGTGGGGGGCACACTACGATACGCAGTATTTT
TRBV5-6,many,.,TRBJ2-5,CASSLDGTVSQETQYF,TGTGCCAGCAGCTTGGACGGGACTGTGAGCCAAGAGACCCAGTACTTC
TRBV20-1,.,TRBD2,TRBJ2-1,CSAPTSGGSYNEQFF,TGCAGTGCCCCGACTAGCGGGGGCTCCTACAATGAGCAGTTCTTC
TRBV2,.,.,TRBJ2-7,CASSVWDYEQYF,TGTGCCAGCAGTGTTTGGGACTACGAGCAGTACTTC